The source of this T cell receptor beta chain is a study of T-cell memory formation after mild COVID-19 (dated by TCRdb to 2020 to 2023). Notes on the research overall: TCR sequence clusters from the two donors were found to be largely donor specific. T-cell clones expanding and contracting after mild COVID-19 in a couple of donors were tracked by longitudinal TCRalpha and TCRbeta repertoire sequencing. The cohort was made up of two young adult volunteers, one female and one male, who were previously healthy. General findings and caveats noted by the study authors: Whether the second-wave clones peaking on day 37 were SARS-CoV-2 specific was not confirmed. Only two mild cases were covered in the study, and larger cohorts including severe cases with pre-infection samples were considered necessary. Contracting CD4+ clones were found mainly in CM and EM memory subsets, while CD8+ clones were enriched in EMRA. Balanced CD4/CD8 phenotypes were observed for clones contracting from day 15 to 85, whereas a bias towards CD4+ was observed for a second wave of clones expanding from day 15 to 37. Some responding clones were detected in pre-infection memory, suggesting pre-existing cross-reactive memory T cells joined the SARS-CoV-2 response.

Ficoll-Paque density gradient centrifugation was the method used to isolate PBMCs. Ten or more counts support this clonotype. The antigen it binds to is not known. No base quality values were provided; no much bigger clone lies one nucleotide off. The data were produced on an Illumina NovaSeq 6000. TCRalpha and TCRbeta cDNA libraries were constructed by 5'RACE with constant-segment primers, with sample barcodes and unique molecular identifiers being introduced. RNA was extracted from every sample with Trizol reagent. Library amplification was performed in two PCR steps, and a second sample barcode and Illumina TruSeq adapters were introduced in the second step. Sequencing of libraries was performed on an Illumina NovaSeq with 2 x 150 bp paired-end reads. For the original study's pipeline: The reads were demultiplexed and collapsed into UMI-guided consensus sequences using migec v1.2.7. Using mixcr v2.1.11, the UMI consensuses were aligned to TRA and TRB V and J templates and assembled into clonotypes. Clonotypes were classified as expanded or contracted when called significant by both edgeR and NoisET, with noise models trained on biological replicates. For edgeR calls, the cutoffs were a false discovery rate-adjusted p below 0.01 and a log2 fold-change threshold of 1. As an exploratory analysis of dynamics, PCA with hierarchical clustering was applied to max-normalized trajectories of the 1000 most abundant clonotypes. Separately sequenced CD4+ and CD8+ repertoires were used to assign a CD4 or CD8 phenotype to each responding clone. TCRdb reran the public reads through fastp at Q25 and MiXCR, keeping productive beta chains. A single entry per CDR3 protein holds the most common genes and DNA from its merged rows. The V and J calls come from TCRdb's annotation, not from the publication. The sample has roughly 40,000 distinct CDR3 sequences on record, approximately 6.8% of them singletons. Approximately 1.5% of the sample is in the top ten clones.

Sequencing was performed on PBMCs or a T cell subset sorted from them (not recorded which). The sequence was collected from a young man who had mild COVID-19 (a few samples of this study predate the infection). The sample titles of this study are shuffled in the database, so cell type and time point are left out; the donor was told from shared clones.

The bases are TGCGCCAGCAGCCAAGCCTCGGGCCACAATCAGCCCCAGCATTTT. This encodes CASSQASGHNQPQHF. The V and J segments used are TRBV4-3 and TRBJ1-5, with the D gene too uncertain to name. Measured from the cysteine to the phenylalanine, the CDR3 is 15 residues long. This entry keeps only the CDR3 DNA: 45 bases, framed from base 1. Trimming takes 1 base from V and 3 bases from J, and the germline ends sit 10 bases apart. The germline V gene provides CDR1 LGHNA and CDR2 YSLEER.